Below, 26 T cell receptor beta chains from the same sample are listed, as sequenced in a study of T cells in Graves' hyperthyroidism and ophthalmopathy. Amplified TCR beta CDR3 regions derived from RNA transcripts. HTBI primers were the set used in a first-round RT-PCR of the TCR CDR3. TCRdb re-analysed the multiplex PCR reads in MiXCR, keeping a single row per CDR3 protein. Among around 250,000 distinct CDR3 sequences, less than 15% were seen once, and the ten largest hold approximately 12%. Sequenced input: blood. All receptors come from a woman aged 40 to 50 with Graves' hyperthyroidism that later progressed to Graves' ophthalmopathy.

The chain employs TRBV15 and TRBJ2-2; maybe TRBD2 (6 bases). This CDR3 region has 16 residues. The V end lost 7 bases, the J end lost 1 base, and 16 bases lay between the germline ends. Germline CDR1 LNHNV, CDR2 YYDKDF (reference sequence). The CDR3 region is CATNSGLHLNTGELFF. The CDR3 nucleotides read TGTGCCACCAACTCGGGACTCCATCTGAACACCGGGGAGCTGTTTTTT. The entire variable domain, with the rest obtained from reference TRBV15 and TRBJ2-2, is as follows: DAMVIQNPRYQVTQFGKPVTLSCSQTLNHNVMYWYQQKSSQAPKLLFHYYDKDFNNEADTPDNFQSRRPNTSFCFLDIRSPGLGDTAMYLCATNSGLHLNTGELFFGEGSRLTVL.

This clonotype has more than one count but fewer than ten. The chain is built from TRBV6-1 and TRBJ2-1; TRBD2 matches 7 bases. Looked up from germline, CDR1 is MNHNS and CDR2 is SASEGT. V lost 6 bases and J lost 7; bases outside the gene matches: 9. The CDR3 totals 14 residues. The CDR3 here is CASRRGGSGNEQFF. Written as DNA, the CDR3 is TGTGCCAGCAGAAGGGGCGGGAGTGGGAATGAGCAGTTCTTC.

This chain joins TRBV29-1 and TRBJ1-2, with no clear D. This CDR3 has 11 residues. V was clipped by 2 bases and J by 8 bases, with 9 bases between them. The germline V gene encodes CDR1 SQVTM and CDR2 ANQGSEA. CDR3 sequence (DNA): TGCAGCGTTGAAAATTTAGGCGGCTACACCTTC. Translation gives CSVENLGGYTF.

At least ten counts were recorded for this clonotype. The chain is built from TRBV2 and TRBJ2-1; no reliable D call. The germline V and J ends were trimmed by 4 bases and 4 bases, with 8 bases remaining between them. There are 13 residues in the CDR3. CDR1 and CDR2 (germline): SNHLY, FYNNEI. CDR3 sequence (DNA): TGTGCCAGCAGTGTTCTTCCTTACAATGAGCAGTTCTTC. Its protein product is CASSVLPYNEQFF.

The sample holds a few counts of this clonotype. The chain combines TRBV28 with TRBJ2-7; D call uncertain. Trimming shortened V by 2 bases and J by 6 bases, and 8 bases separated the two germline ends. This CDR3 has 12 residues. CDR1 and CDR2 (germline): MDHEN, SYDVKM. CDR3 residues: CASSLILSEQYF. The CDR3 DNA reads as TGTGCCAGCAGTTTAATTCTCTCCGAGCAGTACTTC.

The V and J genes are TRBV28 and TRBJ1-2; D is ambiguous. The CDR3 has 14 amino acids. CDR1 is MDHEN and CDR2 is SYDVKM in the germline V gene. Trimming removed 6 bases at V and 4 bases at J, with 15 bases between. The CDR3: CASRGIRRGYGYTF. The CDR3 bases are TGTGCCAGCAGGGGAATCCGCCGGGGCTATGGCTACACCTTC.

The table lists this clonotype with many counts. CDR3 amino acids: CASRKSRGGRLNQPQHF. The DNA for the CDR3 is TGTGCCAGCAGGAAATCAAGGGGGGGACGGTTAAATCAGCCCCAGCATTTT. J is TRBJ1-5 and V is TRBV28; TRBD1 is a possible D gene (6 bases). V lost 6 bases and J lost 4, with 22 bases in between. The CDR3 extends over 17 amino acids. Germline assignment: CDR1 MDHEN and CDR2 SYDVKM.

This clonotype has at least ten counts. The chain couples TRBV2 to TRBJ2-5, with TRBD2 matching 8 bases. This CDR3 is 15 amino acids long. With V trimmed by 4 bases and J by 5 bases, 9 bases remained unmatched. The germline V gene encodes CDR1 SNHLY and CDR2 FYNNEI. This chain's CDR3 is CASSGLSGVGETQYF. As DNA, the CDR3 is TGTGCCAGCAGTGGCCTTAGCGGGGTCGGGGAGACCCAGTACTTC.

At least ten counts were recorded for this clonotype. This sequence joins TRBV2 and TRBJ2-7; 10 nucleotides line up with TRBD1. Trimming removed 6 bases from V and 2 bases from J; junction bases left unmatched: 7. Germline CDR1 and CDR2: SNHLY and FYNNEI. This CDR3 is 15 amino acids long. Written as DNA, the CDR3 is TGTGCCAGCAGAAGACAGGGGGCCACTACCTACGAGCAGTACTTC. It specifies CASRRQGATTYEQYF.

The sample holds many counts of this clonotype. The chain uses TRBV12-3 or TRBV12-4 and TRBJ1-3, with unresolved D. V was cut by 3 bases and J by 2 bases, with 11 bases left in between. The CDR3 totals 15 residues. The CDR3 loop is CASSFGPSTGNTIYF. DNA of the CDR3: TGTGCCAGCAGTTTTGGACCTTCTACTGGAAACACCATATATTTT.

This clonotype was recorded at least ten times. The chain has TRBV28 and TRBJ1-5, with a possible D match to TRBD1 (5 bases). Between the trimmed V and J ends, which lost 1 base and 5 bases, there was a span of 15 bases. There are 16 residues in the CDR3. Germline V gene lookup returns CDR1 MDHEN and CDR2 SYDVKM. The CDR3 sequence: CASSLFDSVSDQPQHF. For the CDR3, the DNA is TGTGCCAGCAGTTTATTTGACAGTGTCAGCGATCAGCCCCAGCATTTT.

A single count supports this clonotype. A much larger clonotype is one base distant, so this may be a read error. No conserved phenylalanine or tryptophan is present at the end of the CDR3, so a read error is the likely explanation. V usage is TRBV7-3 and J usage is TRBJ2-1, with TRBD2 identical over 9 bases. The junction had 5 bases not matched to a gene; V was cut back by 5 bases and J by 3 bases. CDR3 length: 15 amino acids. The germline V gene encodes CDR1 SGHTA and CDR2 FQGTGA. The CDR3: CASSRGLALYNEQFC. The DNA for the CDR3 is TGTGCCAGCAGCCGAGGACTAGCGCTCTACAATGAGCAGTTCTGC.

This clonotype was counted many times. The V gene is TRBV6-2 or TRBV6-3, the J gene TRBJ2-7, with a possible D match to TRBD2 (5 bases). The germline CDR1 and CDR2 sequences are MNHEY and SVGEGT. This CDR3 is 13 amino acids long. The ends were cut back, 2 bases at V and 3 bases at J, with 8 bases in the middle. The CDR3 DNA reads TGTGCCAGCAGTTACGAGGCGGGCTACGAGCAGTACTTC. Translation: CASSYEAGYEQYF.

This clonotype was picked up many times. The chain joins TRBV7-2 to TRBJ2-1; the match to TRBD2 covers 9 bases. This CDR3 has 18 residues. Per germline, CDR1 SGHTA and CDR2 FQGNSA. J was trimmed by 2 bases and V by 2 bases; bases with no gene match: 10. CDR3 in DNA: TGTGCCAGCAGCTTACCCCTATTAGCGGGAGAACCCTACAATGAGCAGTTCTTC. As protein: CASSLPLLAGEPYNEQFF.

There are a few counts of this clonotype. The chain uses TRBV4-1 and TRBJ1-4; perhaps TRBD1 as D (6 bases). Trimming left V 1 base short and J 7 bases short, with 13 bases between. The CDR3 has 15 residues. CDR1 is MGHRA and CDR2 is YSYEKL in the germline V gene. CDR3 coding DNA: TGCGCCAGCAGCCAAGGATGGGGGGCGGGTGAAAAACTGTTTTTT. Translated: CASSQGWGAGEKLFF.

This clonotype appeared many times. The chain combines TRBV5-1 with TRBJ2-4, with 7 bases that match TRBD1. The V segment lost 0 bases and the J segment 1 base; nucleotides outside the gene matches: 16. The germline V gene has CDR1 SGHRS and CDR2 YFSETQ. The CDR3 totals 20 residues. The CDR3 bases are TGCGCCAGCAGCTTGGCCGGCAGGGGGAATATCTTGTCGGCCAAAAACATTCAGTACTTC. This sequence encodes CASSLAGRGNILSAKNIQYF. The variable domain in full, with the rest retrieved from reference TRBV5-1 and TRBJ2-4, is KAGVTQTPRYLIKTRGQQVTLSCSPISGHRSVSWYQQTPGQGLQFLFEYFSETQRNKGNFPGRFSGRQFSNSRSEMNVSTLELGDSALYLCASSLAGRGNILSAKNIQYFGAGTRLSVL.

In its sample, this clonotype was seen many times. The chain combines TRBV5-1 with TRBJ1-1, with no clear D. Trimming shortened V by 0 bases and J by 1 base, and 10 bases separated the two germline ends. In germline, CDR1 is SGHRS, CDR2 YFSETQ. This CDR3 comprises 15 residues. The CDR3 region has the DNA TGCGCCAGCAGCTTGGCCAAACACAGGAACACTGAAGCTTTCTTT. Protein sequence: CASSLAKHRNTEAFF.

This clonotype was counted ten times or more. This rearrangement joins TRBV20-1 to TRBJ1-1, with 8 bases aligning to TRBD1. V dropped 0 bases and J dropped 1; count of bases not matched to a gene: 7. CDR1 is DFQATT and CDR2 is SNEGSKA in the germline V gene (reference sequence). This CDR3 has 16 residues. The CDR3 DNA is TGCAGTGCTAGAGACTTCGACAGGGGAGAGAACACTGAAGCTTTCTTT. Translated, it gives CSARDFDRGENTEAFF.

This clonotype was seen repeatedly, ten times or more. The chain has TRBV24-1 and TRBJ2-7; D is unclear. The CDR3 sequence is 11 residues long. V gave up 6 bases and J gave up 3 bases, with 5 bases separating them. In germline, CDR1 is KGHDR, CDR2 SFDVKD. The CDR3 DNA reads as TGTGCCACCAGTACTTTCTACGAGCAGTACTTC. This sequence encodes CATSTFYEQYF.

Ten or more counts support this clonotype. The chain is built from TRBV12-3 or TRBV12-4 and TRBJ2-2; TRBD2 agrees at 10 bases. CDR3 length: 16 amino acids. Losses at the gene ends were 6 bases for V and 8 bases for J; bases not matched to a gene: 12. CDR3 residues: CASSPGLASLLGELFF. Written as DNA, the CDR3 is TGTGCCAGCAGCCCGGGACTAGCGTCATTACTTGGGGAGCTGTTTTTT.

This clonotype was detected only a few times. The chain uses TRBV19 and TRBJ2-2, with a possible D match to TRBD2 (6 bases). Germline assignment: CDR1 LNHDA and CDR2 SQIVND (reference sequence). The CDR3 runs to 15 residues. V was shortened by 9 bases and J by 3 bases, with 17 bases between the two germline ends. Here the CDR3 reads CASSPGGAHTGELFF. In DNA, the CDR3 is TGTGCCAGCTCCCCGGGCGGGGCTCACACCGGGGAGCTGTTTTTT.

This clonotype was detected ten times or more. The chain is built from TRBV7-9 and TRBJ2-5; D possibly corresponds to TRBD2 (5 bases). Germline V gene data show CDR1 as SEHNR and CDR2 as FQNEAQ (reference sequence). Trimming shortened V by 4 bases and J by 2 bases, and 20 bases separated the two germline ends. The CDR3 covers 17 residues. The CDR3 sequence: CASSSPRVTRSQETQYF. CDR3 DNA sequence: TGTGCCAGCAGCTCCCCCCGGGTCACTAGGAGTCAAGAGACCCAGTACTTC.

The CDR3 sequence is CASSQTGLDPPLRDTQYF. The CDR3, as DNA: TGTGCCAGCAGCCAGACGGGGCTAGACCCTCCTCTTAGAGATACGCAGTATTTT. This sequence joins TRBV3-1 and TRBJ2-3; D tentatively reads TRBD1 or TRBD2 (5 bases each). This CDR3 spans 18 amino acids. With 3 bases removed from V and 5 bases from J, the gap between germline ends came to 24 bases. Germline CDR1 and CDR2: LGHDT and YNNKEL (reference sequence).

CDR3 DNA sequence: TGTGCCAGTGGTTGGACTCCTCCCGGTGAGCAGTTCTTC. This codes for CASGWTPPGEQFF. The V and J genes are TRBV19 and TRBJ2-1; a weak D match, TRBD2 (5 bases). This CDR3 is 13 amino acids long. Germline CDR1 is LNHDA and CDR2 is SQIVND (reference sequence). V lost 8 bases and J lost 9, with 17 bases in between.

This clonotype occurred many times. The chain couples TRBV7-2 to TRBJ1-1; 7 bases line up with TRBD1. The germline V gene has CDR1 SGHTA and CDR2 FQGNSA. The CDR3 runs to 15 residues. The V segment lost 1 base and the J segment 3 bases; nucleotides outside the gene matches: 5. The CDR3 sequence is CASSLVQGPYTEAFF. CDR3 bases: TGTGCCAGCAGCTTAGTACAGGGGCCATACACTGAAGCTTTCTTT.

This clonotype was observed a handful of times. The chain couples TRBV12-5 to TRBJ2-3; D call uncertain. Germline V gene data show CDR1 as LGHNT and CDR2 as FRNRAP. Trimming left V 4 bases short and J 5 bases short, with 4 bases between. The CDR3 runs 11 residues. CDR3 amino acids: CASGYGDTQYF. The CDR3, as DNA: TGTGCTAGTGGTTATGGAGATACGCAGTATTTT.